A single sample is the source of the 29 T cell receptor beta chains below, sequenced in a study of T cell changes during pregnancy in multiple sclerosis. Method: immunoSEQ multiplex PCR; TCRdb's copy keeps in-frame clones and lacks some. The sample consists of 91,000 or so clones, about 94% of them appearing once. The source material was peripheral blood, sampled after pregnancy. All receptors derive from a female donor with multiple sclerosis, enrolled in a pregnancy study.

The chain joins TRBV9 to TRBJ2-2; TRBD1 might be the D (6 bases). This CDR3 region has 16 residues. Germline CDR1 and CDR2: SGDLS and YYNGEE. Trimming left V 0 bases short and J 1 base short, with 10 bases between. CDR3 protein: CASSVATGQNTGELFF. The CDR3 coding sequence is TGTGCCAGCAGCGTAGCTACGGGACAGAACACCGGGGAGCTGTTTTTT.

The chain uses TRBV4-2 and TRBJ2-7; 7 positions match TRBD1. Germline V gene lookup returns CDR1 LGHNA and CDR2 YNFKEQ. The CDR3 consists of 17 residues. With 1 base clipped from V and 3 bases from J, the junction kept 12 bases outside the gene matches. The CDR3 region has the DNA TGTGCCAGCAGCCAAGGGGCTCCGGGACAGAGTTTCTACGAGCAGTACTTC. Its translation: CASSQGAPGQSFYEQYF.

J is TRBJ2-2 and V is TRBV6-5; a possible D gene is TRBD1 (6 bases). V shed 4 bases and J shed 4 bases, with 10 bases lying between them. The germline CDR1 and CDR2 sequences are MNHEY and SVGAGI. The CDR3 loop spans 14 amino acids. CDR3 sequence reads: CASSWTVLTGELFF. The CDR3 DNA is TGTGCCAGCAGTTGGACAGTCCTCACCGGGGAGCTGTTTTTT.

The chain carries TRBV7-9 and TRBJ2-5; tentative D call: TRBD2 (5 bases). The germline gives CDR1 SEHNR, CDR2 FQNEAQ (reference sequence). V was shortened by 5 bases and J by 3 bases, with 16 bases between the two germline ends. The CDR3 runs 15 residues. CDR3 amino acids: CASSGLKRLKETQYF. The CDR3 DNA is TGTGCCAGCAGCGGACTCAAGCGGTTAAAAGAGACCCAGTACTTC.

CDR3 bases: TGTGCCAGCAGAGGTCAGGTAGGAAAACTGTTTTTT. It encodes CASRGQVGKLFF. The chain links TRBV7-8 to TRBJ1-4; D unclear. The CDR3 totals 12 residues. Trimming cost V 6 bases and J 10 bases, with 12 bases left between them. The germline V gene has CDR1 SGHVS and CDR2 FQNEAQ.

This rearrangement joins TRBV10-1 to TRBJ2-7; 8 bases align to TRBD2. This CDR3 has 14 amino acids. Germline V gene data show CDR1 as WNHNN and CDR2 as SYGVQD (reference sequence). V shed 6 bases and J 2 bases; nucleotides not matched to a gene: 6. The CDR3, as DNA: TGCGCCAGCAGCCCTCGGGAGGGCACCTACGAGCAGTACTTC. Translation: CASSPREGTYEQYF.

V usage is TRBV6-6 and J usage is TRBJ1-4, with TRBD1 matching over 7 bases. The CDR3 runs 13 residues. The V gene's germline CDR1 is MNHNY and CDR2 SVGAGI (reference sequence). V lost 8 bases and J lost 5; bases outside the gene matches: 5. This CDR3 is CASGQTGNEKLFF. CDR3 DNA: TGTGCCAGCGGCCAGACAGGGAATGAAAAACTGTTTTTT.

CDR3 in amino acids: CSVETGMNTEAFF. The CDR3 DNA follows: TGCAGCGTTGAAACAGGGATGAACACTGAAGCTTTCTTT. V gene TRBV29-1 combines with J gene TRBJ1-1, with D possibly matching TRBD1 (6 bases). The CDR3 length is 13 residues. Between the trimmed V and J ends, which lost 2 bases and 0 bases, there was a span of 7 bases. Germline V gene lookup returns CDR1 SQVTM and CDR2 ANQGSEA.

The genes are TRBV21-1 and TRBJ2-1; the tabulated D call, TRBD2, remains unverified against the DNA. TRBV21-1 is reported as a pseudogene. The CDR3 spans 14 residues. The CDR3 nucleotides are TGTGCCAGCAGGGGGGCTAGCGGGAGTGATGAGCAGTTCTTC. Encoded protein: CASRGASGSDEQFF.

The V call is TRBV4-1, the J call TRBJ1-1; D is possibly TRBD1 (5 bases). Germline V lookup: CDR1 MGHRA, CDR2 YSYEKL. This CDR3 is built from 14 residues. The germline V and J ends were trimmed by 7 bases and 0 bases, with 12 bases remaining between them. The CDR3 loop reads CASKYRYLNTEAFF. The CDR3 DNA sequence: TGCGCCAGCAAGTACAGGTACCTGAACACTGAAGCTTTCTTT.

The V and J genes are TRBV19 and TRBJ2-7; 7 bases map to TRBD2. Unmatched junction bases numbered 6, after V lost 3 bases and J lost 4 bases. CDR3 length: 14 residues. In germline, CDR1 is LNHDA, CDR2 SQIVND (reference sequence). The CDR3 DNA reads as TGTGCCAGTAGTATCGCGGGAGCCGGTTACGAGCAGTACTTC. As protein: CASSIAGAGYEQYF.

This clone appeared a single time. The chain recombines TRBV11-2 with TRBJ2-7; 9 nucleotides align to TRBD1. Trimming removed 4 bases from V and 6 bases from J; junction bases left unmatched: 4. Germline V lookup: CDR1 SGHAT, CDR2 FQNNGV. CDR3 length equals 13 residues. CDR3 in amino acids: CASSSRDRAEQYF. In DNA, the CDR3 is TGTGCCAGCAGCTCCCGGGACAGGGCCGAGCAGTACTTC.

The table lists this clone with a few counts. V and J are TRBV6-1 and TRBJ1-5; no firm D call. The CDR3 is made up of 15 amino acids. CDR1 MNHNS and CDR2 SASEGT come from the germline V gene. V was trimmed by 3 bases and J by 6 bases, leaving 15 bases between them. In nucleotides, the CDR3 is TGTGCCAGCAGTGAGGGCGGGAGGGCTGCTCAGCCCCAGCATTTT. As protein: CASSEGGRAAQPQHF.

The chain has TRBV29-1 and TRBJ1-1; 9 bases are shared with TRBD1. There are 16 residues in the CDR3. The J segment lost 2 bases and the V segment lost 1 base, leaving 8 bases of the junction unmatched. Germline V gene lookup returns CDR1 SQVTM and CDR2 ANQGSEA. The CDR3 DNA is TGCAGCGTTGAAGCACCGGGACAGGGACTAAACACTGAAGCTTTCTTT. This gives the protein CSVEAPGQGLNTEAFF.

The V and J genes are TRBV5-6 and TRBJ2-1; 10 nucleotides line up with TRBD1. CDR3 length: 16 residues. V lost 2 bases, J lost 5 bases, and 7 bases stayed unmatched. Per germline, CDR1 SGHDT and CDR2 YYEEEE. CDR3 nucleotides: TGTGCCAGCAGCTTCAGACAGGGGGCGTTGAACAATGAGCAGTTCTTC. This translates into CASSFRQGALNNEQFF.

The chain couples TRBV7-9 to TRBJ1-5; a possible D gene is TRBD1 (5 bases). The CDR3 length is 12 residues. Looked up from germline, CDR1 is SEHNR and CDR2 is FQNEAQ (reference sequence). V was trimmed by 5 bases and J by 8 bases, leaving 10 bases between them. The CDR3 DNA reads TGTGCCAGCAGCCACGGGGGTGAGCCCCAGCATTTT. Residues: CASSHGGEPQHF.

The chain carries TRBV2 and TRBJ1-1, with 8 nucleotides matching TRBD1. CDR3 length equals 11 residues. Germline lookup yields CDR1 SNHLY and CDR2 FYNNEI. Unmatched junction bases numbered 2, after V lost 6 bases and J lost 8 bases. The CDR3 nucleotides are TGTGCCAGCAGCGCAGGGGGCGAAGCTTTCTTT. Amino acids: CASSAGGEAFF.

The chain uses TRBV7-2 and TRBJ2-5; possible D gene TRBD1, 5 bases. Germline CDR1 SGHTA, CDR2 FQGNSA. Trimming removed 5 bases at V and 5 bases at J, with 15 bases between. The CDR3 spans 14 residues. The CDR3 DNA is TGTGCCAGCAGCCCAGGGAATGTAAGGGAGACCCAGTACTTC. Its protein product is CASSPGNVRETQYF.

V and J are TRBV6-1 and TRBJ2-1, with 9 positions matching TRBD1. Per the germline V gene, CDR1 is MNHNS and CDR2 is SASEGT. The V and J ends lost 2 bases and 14 bases, in that order; junction bases with no gene match: 4. This CDR3 region has 12 residues. Here the CDR3 reads CASSERGTGKFF. The CDR3, as DNA: TGTGCCAGCAGTGAACGAGGGACAGGGAAGTTCTTC.

The rearrangement uses TRBV5-1 and TRBJ2-1; 8 bases fit TRBD1. The CDR3 extends over 16 amino acids. Looked up from germline, CDR1 is SGHRS and CDR2 is YFSETQ. Trimming cost V 3 bases and J 5 bases; bases outside gene matches: 10. The CDR3 here is CASSWDGQGSNNEQFF. CDR3 in DNA: TGCGCCAGCAGCTGGGACGGACAGGGCTCGAACAATGAGCAGTTCTTC.

This sequence joins TRBV29-1 and TRBJ1-2; no clear D. Germline CDR1 is SQVTM and CDR2 is ANQGSEA. The V and J ends lost 5 bases and 4 bases respectively, with 20 bases between them. This CDR3 region has 15 residues. The CDR3 DNA is TGCAGCGTTCGGGGTCGGCCTTCCCTCGGCTATGGCTACACCTTC. It translates to CSVRGRPSLGYGYTF.

The genes are TRBV5-1 and TRBJ2-1; 8 positions match TRBD1. The CDR3 runs to 14 residues. Germline CDR1 SGHRS, CDR2 YFSETQ. V was clipped by 6 bases and J by 10 bases; unmatched bases: 12. The CDR3 coding sequence is TGCGCCAGCACCGACTCGACAGGGGTAAGGGAGCAGTTCTTC. Its protein product is CASTDSTGVREQFF.

The chain is built from TRBV5-6 and TRBJ2-1, with 7 nucleotides matching TRBD1. J lost 0 bases, V lost 1 base, and 1 base had no gene match. The CDR3 has 15 amino acids. The V gene's germline CDR1 is SGHDT and CDR2 YYEEEE. The chain's CDR3 is CASSLKGASYNEQFF. The CDR3 nucleotides read TGTGCCAGCAGCTTGAAGGGGGCCTCCTACAATGAGCAGTTCTTC.

The rearrangement links TRBV10-3 to TRBJ2-3, with a tentative D call TRBD2 (6 bases). Germline V gene lookup returns CDR1 ENHRY and CDR2 SYGVKD. The V end was cut by 0 bases, the J end by 6 bases, with 16 bases between. The CDR3 has 16 amino acids. The CDR3 reads CAISESTGLGSDTQYF. The CDR3 bases are TGTGCCATCAGTGAGTCGACGGGACTGGGGTCCGATACGCAGTATTTT.

This clone appeared a single time. The chain joins TRBV6-5 to TRBJ2-7; 9 bases line up with TRBD2. The CDR3 is made up of 16 amino acids. With V trimmed by 3 bases and J by 0 bases, 6 bases remained unmatched. Germline V lookup: CDR1 MNHEY, CDR2 SVGAGI. The CDR3 nucleotides are TGTGCCAGCAGTTATTCCCTTAGCGGGGGCTCCTACGAGCAGTACTTC. Its protein product is CASSYSLSGGSYEQYF.

The chain links TRBV5-5 to TRBJ1-1; D not resolved. This CDR3 comprises 12 residues. Trimming shortened V by 4 bases and J by 5 bases, and 9 bases separated the two germline ends. Germline assignment: CDR1 SGHKS and CDR2 YYEKEE (reference sequence). The CDR3 bases are TGTGCCAGCAGCCGCCGGGAGACTGAAGCTTTCTTT. Encoded protein: CASSRRETEAFF.

V and J are TRBV6-7 and TRBJ2-1; 9 positions match TRBD2. TRBV6-7 is an ORF; its function is uncertain. V was clipped by 10 bases and J by 8 bases; unmatched bases: 6. The CDR3 extends over 12 amino acids. CDR3 bases: TGTGCCAACCACAGCGGGAGGTATGAGCAGTTCTTC. Amino acids: CANHSGRYEQFF.

J is TRBJ1-3 and V is TRBV19; TRBD1 matches at 8 bases. Germline V gives CDR1 LNHDA, CDR2 SQIVND (reference sequence). The CDR3 spans 15 residues. Trimming cost V 6 bases and J 4 bases; bases outside gene matches: 8. The CDR3 DNA reads as TGTGCCAGTAGCCCACAGGGGGGCTCCGGAAACACCATATATTTT. Its translation: CASSPQGGSGNTIYF.

The CDR3 DNA follows: TGTGCCAGCTCACCCCCTATAGCGGGAGGTTTCAATGAGCAGTTCTTC. This sequence encodes CASSPPIAGGFNEQFF. The chain is built from TRBV18 and TRBJ2-1, with TRBD2 matching 10 bases. The germline CDR1 and CDR2 sequences are KGHSH and LQKENI. J was trimmed by 6 bases and V by 3 bases; bases with no gene match: 8. CDR3 length: 16 residues. Combining the CDR3 with reference TRBV18 and TRBJ2-1 gives the whole variable domain NAGVMQNPRHLVRRRGQEARLRCSPMKGHSHVYWYRQLPEEGLKFMVYLQKENIIDESGMPKERFSAEFPKEGPSILRIQQVVRGDSAAYFCASSPPIAGGFNEQFFGPGTRLTVL.